The present entry profiles one T cell receptor beta chain with its context. Between the trimmed V and J ends, which lost 6 bases and 5 bases, there was a span of 13 bases. This CDR3 has 13 amino acids. The germline CDR1 and CDR2 sequences are SNHLY and FYNNEI. This sample was taken from a study of blood T cell repertoires in COVID-19. Overall study context: In each case, the material was cDNA or gDNA derived from T cells, B-cell-depleted T cells, or PBMCs.

Sequencing used immunoSEQ multiplex PCR; TCRdb keeps in-frame clones, though not all of them. The sample includes just under 250,000 clones, approximately 86% of them seen just once. The chain couples TRBV2 to TRBJ2-5, with a possible D match to TRBD1 (6 bases). Source material: peripheral blood. This clonotype was obtained from a woman in her 30s who had recovered from COVID-19. The CDR3: CASSPQRGETQYF. The DNA for the CDR3 is TGTGCCAGCAGCCCCCAGAGGGGGGAGACCCAGTACTTC.